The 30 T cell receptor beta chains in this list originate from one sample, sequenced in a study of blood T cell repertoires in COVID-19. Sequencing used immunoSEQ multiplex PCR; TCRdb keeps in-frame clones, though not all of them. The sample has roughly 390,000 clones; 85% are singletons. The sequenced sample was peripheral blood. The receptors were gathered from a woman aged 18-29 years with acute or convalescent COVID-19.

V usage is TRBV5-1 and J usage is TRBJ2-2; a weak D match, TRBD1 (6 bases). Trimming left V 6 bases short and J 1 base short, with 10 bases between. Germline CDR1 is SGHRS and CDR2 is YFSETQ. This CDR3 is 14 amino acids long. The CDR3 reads CASTPGQNTGELFF. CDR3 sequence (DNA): TGCGCCAGCACCCCGGGACAGAACACCGGGGAGCTGTTTTTT.

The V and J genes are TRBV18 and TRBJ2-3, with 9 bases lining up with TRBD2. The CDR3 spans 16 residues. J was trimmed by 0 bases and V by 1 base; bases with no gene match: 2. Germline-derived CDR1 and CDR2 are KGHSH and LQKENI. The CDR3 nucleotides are TGTGCCAGCTCACCACTAGCGGGAGCTAGCACAGATACGCAGTATTTT. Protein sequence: CASSPLAGASTDTQYF.

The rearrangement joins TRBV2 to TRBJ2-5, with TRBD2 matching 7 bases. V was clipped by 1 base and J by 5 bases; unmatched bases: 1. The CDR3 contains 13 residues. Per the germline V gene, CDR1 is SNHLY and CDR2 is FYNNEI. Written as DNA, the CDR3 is TGTGCCAGCAGTGAAGTCGGGGGGGAGACCCAGTACTTC. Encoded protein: CASSEVGGETQYF.

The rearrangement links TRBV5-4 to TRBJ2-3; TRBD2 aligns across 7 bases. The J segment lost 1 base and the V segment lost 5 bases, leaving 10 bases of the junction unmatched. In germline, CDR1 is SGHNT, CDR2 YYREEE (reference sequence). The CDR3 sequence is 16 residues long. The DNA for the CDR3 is TGTGCCAGCAGTTTTCGGGCGGGGGTCCGCACAGATACGCAGTATTTT. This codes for CASSFRAGVRTDTQYF.

The CDR3 DNA reads TGTGCCAGCAGTTACTTGGGGGCAGCTAATTCACCCCTCCACTTT. As protein: CASSYLGAANSPLHF. The chain has TRBV6-5 and TRBJ1-6; D is perhaps TRBD1 (6 bases). The V and J ends lost 1 base and 6 bases respectively, with 10 bases between them. Germline V gene lookup returns CDR1 MNHEY and CDR2 SVGAGI. This CDR3 comprises 15 residues.

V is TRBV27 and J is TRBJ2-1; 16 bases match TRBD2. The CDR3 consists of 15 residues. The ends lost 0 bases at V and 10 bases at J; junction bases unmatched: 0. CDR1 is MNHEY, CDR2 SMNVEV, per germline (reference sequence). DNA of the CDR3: TGTGCCAGCAGTTTATCGGGACTAGCGGGAGGGGAGCAGTTCTTC. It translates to CASSLSGLAGGEQFF.

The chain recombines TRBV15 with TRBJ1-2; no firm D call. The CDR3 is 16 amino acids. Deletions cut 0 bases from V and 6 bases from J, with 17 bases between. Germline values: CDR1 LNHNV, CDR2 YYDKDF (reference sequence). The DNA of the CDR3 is TGTGCCACCAGCAGAGAGCGTAGCGGGGTCTCGGATGGCTACACCTTC. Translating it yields CATSRERSGVSDGYTF.

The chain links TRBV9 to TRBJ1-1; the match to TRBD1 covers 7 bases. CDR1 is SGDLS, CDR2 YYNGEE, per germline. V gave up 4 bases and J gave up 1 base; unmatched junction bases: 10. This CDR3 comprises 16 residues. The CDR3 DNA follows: TGTGCCAGCAGCCCTCGACAGGGTTCGACGAACACTGAAGCTTTCTTT. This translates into CASSPRQGSTNTEAFF.

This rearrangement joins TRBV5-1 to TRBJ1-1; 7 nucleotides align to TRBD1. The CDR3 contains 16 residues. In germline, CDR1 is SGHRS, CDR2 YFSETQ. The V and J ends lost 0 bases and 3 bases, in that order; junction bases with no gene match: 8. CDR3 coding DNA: TGCGCCAGCAGCTTGGCTCAGGGGGAAGGTGACACTGAAGCTTTCTTT. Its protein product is CASSLAQGEGDTEAFF.

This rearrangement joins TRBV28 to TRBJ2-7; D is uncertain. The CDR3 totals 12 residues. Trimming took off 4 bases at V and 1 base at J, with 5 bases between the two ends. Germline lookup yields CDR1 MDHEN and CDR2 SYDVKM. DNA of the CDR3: TGTGCCAGCAGTTCGGAGTCCTACGAGCAGTACTTC. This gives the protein CASSSESYEQYF.

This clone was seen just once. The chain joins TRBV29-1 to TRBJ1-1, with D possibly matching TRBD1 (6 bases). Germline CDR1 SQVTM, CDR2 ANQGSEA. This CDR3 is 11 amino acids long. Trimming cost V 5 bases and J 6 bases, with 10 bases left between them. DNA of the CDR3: TGCAGCGTTCGGGGGGCCTCTGAAGCTTTCTTT. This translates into CSVRGASEAFF.

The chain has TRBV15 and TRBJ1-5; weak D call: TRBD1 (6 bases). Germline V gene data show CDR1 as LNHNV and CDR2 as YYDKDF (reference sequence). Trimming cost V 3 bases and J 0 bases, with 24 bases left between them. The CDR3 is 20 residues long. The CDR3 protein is CATSSLIKVRGHNSNQPQHF. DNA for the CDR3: TGTGCCACCAGCAGCCTAATAAAAGTCCGGGGACACAATAGCAATCAGCCCCAGCATTTT.

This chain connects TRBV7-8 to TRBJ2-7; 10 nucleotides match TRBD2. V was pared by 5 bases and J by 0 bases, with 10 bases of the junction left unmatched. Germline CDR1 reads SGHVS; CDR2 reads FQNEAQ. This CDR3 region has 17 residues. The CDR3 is CASSPFGLAESSYEQYF. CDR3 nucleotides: TGTGCCAGCAGCCCTTTCGGACTAGCGGAGAGCTCCTACGAGCAGTACTTC.

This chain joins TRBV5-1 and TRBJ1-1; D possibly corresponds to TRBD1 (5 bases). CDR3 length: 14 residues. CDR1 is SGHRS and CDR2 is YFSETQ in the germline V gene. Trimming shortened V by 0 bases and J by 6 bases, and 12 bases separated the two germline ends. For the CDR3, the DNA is TGCGCCAGCAGCTTGGCCTTAGGGGCAGCTGAAGCTTTCTTT. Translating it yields CASSLALGAAEAFF. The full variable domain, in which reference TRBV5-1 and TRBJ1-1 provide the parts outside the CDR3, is KAGVTQTPRYLIKTRGQQVTLSCSPISGHRSVSWYQQTPGQGLQFLFEYFSETQRNKGNFPGRFSGRQFSNSRSEMNVSTLELGDSALYLCASSLALGAAEAFFGQGTRLTVV.

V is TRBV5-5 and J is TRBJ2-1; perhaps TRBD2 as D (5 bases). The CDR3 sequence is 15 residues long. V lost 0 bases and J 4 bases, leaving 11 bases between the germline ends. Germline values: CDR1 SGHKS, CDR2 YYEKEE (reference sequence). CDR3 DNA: TGTGCCAGCAGCTTGGCCGGGGAAGTATACAATGAGCAGTTCTTC. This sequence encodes CASSLAGEVYNEQFF. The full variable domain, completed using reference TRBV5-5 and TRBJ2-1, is DAGVTQSPTHLIKTRGQQVTLRCSPISGHKSVSWYQQVLGQGPQFIFQYYEKEERGRGNFPDRFSARQFPNYSSELNVNALLLGDSALYLCASSLAGEVYNEQFFGPGTRLTVL.

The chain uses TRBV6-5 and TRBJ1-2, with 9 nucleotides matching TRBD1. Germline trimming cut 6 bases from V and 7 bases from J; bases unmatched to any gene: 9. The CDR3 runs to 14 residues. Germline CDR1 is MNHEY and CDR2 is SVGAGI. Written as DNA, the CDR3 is TGTGCCAGCAGCCCCGGACAGGGGAGAGGTGGCTACACCTTC. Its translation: CASSPGQGRGGYTF.

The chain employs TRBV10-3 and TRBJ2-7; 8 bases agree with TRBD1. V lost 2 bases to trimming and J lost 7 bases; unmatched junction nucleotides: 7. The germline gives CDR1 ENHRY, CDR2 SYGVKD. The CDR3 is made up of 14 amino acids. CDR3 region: CAISERGQVQEQYF. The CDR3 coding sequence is TGTGCCATCAGTGAGAGGGGACAGGTTCAAGAGCAGTACTTC.

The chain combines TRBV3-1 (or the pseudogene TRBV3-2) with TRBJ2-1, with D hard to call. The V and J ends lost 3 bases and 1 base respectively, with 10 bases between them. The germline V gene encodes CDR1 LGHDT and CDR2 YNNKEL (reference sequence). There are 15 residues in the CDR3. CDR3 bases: TGTGCCAGCAGCCACACAGACAATTCCTACAATGAGCAGTTCTTC. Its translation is CASSHTDNSYNEQFF.

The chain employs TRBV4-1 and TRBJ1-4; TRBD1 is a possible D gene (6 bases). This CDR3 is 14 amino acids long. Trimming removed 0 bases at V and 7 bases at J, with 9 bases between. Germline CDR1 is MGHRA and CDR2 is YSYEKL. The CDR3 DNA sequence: TGCGCCAGCAGCCAAGAGGGGGCGGCTGAAAAACTGTTTTTT. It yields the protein CASSQEGAAEKLFF.

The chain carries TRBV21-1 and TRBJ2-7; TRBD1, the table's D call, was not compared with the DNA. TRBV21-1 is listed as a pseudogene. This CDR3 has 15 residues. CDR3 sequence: CASRRSGTPSYEQYF. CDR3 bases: TGTGCCAGCAGAAGATCCGGGACACCTTCCTACGAGCAGTACTTC.

In DNA, the CDR3 is TGTGCCAGCCGGTGGGCAGGGGAACAGCCCCAGCATTTT. It translates to CASRWAGEQPQHF. This sequence joins TRBV6-5 and TRBJ1-5; TRBD1 might be the D (6 bases). CDR3 length: 13 residues. The germline V and J ends were trimmed by 8 bases and 7 bases, with 15 bases remaining between them. Germline loops: CDR1 MNHEY, CDR2 SVGAGI.

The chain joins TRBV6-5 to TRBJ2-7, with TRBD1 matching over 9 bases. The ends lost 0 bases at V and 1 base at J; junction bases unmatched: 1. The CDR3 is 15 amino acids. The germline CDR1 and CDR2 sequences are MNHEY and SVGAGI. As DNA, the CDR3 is TGTGCCAGCAGTTACTCTGGGACAGGGTCCTACGAGCAGTACTTC. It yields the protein CASSYSGTGSYEQYF.

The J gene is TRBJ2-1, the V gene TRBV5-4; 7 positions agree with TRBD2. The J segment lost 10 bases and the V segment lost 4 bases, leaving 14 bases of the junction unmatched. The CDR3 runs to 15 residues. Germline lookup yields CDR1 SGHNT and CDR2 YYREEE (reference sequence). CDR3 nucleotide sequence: TGTGCCAGCAGCACCGGGACTACCCTCTGGGGCGAGCAGTTCTTC. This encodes CASSTGTTLWGEQFF.

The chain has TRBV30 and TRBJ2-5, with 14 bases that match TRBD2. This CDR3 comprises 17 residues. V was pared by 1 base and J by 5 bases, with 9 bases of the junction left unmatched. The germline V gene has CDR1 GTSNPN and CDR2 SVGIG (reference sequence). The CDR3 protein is CAWSASRTSGGRETQYF. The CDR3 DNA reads TGTGCCTGGAGTGCGTCTCGGACTAGCGGGGGGAGGGAGACCCAGTACTTC.

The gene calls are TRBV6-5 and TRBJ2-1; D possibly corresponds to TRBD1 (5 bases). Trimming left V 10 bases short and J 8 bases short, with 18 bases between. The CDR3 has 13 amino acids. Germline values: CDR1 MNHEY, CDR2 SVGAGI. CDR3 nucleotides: TGTGCCACAGGGCGCTGGGGATTCTATGAGCAGTTCTTC. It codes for CATGRWGFYEQFF.

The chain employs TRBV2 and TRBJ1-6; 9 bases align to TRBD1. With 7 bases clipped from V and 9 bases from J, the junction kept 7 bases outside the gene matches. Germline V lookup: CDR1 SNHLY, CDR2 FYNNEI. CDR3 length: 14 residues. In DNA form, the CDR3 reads TGTGCCAGCACCAGGACAGGGGTTTCTTCACCCCTCCACTTT. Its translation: CASTRTGVSSPLHF.

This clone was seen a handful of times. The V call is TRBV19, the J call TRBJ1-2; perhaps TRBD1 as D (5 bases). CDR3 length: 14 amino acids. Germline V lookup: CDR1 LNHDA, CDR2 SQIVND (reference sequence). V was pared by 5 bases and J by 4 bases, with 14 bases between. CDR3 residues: CASSLDSISYGYTF. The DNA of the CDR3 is TGTGCCAGTAGTCTTGACAGTATCTCCTATGGCTACACCTTC.

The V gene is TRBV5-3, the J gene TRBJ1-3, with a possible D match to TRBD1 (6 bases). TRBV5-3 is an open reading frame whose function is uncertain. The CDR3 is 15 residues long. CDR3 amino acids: CASSSQGKTGNTIYF. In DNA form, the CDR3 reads TGTGCTTCGTCCAGCCAGGGGAAGACTGGAAACACCATATATTTT.

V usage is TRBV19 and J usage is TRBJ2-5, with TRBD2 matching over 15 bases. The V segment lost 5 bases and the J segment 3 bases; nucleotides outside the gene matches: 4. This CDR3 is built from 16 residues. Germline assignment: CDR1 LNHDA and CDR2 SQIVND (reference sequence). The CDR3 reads CASSLRTSGGEETQYF. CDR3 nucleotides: TGTGCCAGTAGTCTCCGGACTAGCGGGGGGGAAGAGACCCAGTACTTC.

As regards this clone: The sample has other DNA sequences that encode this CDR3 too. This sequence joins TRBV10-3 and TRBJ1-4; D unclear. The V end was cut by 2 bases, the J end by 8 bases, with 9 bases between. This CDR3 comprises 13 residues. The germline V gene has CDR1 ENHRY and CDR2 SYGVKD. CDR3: CAISEGRGEKLFF. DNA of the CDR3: TGTGCCATCAGTGAGGGTCGGGGAGAAAAACTGTTTTTT.